A single T cell receptor beta chain is shown here with its context. The data originate from a study of PD-1 blockade in classical Hodgkin lymphoma. Germline V gene sequence: CDR1 MNHNY, CDR2 SVGAGI (reference sequence). The J segment lost 6 bases and the V segment lost 6 bases, leaving 7 bases of the junction unmatched. The CDR3 is made up of 14 amino acids. Time point: newly diagnosed, previously untreated cHL patient sample. PBMCs representing newly diagnosed, untreated classical Hodgkin lymphoma functioned as the comparison. The repertoire was sequenced with immunoSEQ multiplex PCR; TCRdb's copy has only in-frame clones and lacks some. The sample has over 25,000 clones, around 94% seen once; the top ten hold about 2.3%.

The specimen was peripheral blood mononuclear cells (PBMCs). The rearrangement joins TRBV6-6 to TRBJ1-2; TRBD1 matches 10 bases. The sequence derives from a human donor with classical Hodgkin lymphoma. The CDR3 is CASSRTGGVNGYTF. For the CDR3, the DNA is TGTGCCAGCAGCCGGACAGGGGGAGTCAATGGCTACACCTTC.